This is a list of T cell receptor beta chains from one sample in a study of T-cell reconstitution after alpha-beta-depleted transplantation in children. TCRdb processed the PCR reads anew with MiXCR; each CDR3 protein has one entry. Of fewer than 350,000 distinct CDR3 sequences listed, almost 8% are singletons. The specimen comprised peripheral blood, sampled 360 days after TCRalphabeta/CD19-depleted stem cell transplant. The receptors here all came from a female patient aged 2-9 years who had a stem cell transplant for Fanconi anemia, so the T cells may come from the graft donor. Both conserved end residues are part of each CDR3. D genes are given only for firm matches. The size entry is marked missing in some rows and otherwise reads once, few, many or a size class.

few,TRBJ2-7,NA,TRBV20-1,TGCAGTGCTAGAGATATGGCTAGCGAATTTTCGTACGAGCAGTACTTC,CSARDMASEFSYEQYF
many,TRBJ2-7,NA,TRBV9,TGTGCCAGCAGCGTAGGTGTGGGTAACTACGAGCAGTACTTC,CASSVGVGNYEQYF
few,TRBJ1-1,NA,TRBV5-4,TGTGCCAGCAGCTGGGGGGACACTGAAGCTTTCTTT,CASSWGDTEAFF
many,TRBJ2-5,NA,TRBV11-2,TGTGCCAGCAGCTTAGGCGGGCTAGGCCAGGAGACCCAGTACTTC,CASSLGGLGQETQYF
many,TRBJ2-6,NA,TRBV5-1,TGCGCCAGCAGCTTTTTCGTGGCGTCCTCTGGGGCCAACGTCCTGACTTTC,CASSFFVASSGANVLTF
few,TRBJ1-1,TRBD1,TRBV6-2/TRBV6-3,TGTGCCAGCAGTTATTCAGGGGGTCCTGAAGCTTTCTTT,CASSYSGGPEAFF
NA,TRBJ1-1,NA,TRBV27,TGTGCCAGCAGTCAGGGTCTTATATCTGAAGCTTTCTTT,CASSQGLISEAFF
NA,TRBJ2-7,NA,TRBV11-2,TGTGCCAGCAGCTTACGGCCAGGGAAGGGCACCTACGAGCAGTACTTC,CASSLRPGKGTYEQYF
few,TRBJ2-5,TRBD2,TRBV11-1,TGTGCCAGCATGGGACTAGCGGGAGAGACCCAGTACTTC,CASMGLAGETQYF
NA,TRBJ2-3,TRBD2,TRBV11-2,TGTGCCAGCAGCTTAGTTCATTTCCAGCGGGGGGGCCTTGGGGAGACAGATACGCAGTATTTT,CASSLVHFQRGGLGETDTQYF
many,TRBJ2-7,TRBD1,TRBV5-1,TGCGCCAGCAGCTTCACCGGGACAGTTTCGTACGAGCAGTACTTC,CASSFTGTVSYEQYF
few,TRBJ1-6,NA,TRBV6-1,TGTGCCAGCAGTACCTTTAACTCCCGTAATTCACCCCTCCACTTT,CASSTFNSRNSPLHF
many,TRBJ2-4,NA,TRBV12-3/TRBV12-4,TGTGCCAGCAGTTTAGTGCCAGCAGGGATGGACATTCAGTACTTC,CASSLVPAGMDIQYF
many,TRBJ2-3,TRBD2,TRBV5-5,TGTGCCAGCAGCTTGTGGCTAGCGGGGGCCCAAAATACAGATACGCAGTATTTT,CASSLWLAGAQNTDTQYF
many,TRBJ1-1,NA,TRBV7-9,TGTGCCAGCAGCTTAGATGGTGGTCGGGCTTTCTTT,CASSLDGGRAFF
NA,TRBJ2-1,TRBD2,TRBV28,TGTGCCAGCAGTCCTAGGGACTACGACAATGAGCAGTTCTTC,CASSPRDYDNEQFF
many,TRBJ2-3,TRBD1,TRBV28,TGTGCCAGCAGCGATCAGGGGGCGATCACAGATACGCAGTATTTT,CASSDQGAITDTQYF